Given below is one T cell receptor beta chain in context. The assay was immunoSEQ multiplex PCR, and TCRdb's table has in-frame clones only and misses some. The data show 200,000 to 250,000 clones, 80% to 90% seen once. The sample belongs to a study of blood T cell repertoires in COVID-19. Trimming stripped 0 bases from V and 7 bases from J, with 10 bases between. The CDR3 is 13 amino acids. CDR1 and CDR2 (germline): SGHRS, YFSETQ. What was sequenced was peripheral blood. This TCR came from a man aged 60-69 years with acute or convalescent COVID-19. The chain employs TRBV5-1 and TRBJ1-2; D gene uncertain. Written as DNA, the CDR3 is TGCGCCAGCAGCTTGGAGGGAGACCGTGGCTACACCTTC. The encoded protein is CASSLEGDRGYTF.